This note documents a single T cell receptor (beta chain) sequence. Its antigen is unknown. The PCR contained 60 Vbeta and 13 Jbeta primers. Generated by immunoSEQ multiplex PCR, the TCRdb table keeps only in-frame clones and is missing some. The data contain roughly 180,000 clones, about three quarters of them singletons. This specimen belongs to a study of cytomegalovirus exposure and HLA in healthy donors. Study results and limitations: Immune exposure information comprised only CMV serostatus. An analysis was carried out at a later point. It showed that HLA-associated TCR beta chains were more clonally expanded than equally common non-associated chains. A few of the chains that were CMV-associated were confirmed in vitro to be specific for CMV antigens. Earlier findings revealed that most TCR beta V segments proved productive either about 90% or about 30% of the time.

The CDR3 sequence is 15 residues long. V was shortened by 3 bases and J by 5 bases, with 16 bases between the two germline ends. CDR1 is MNHEY, CDR2 SVGAGI, per germline. This chain connects TRBV6-5 to TRBJ1-2; perhaps TRBD1 as D (6 bases). The receptor was isolated from a man between 18 and 35 years old in good health and CMV-seronegative. Specimen: PBMCs. The CDR3 loop reads CASSYIPGEGYGYTF. The CDR3 region has the DNA TGTGCCAGCAGTTATATCCCAGGGGAAGGGTATGGCTACACCTTC.